This TCR beta chain stems from a study of Graves' ophthalmopathy and Graves' hyperthyroidism. Study in general: Ahead of any treatment, peripheral blood was obtained at the initial diagnosis. Study-level findings and limits: For predicting ophthalmopathy progression, the model had about 71% sensitivity and 72.22% specificity.

RNA transcripts yielded amplified TCR beta CDR3 regions. Scientists carried out first-round RT-PCR using HTBI primers and then a second-round multiplex PCR. Each CDR3 protein gets one entry after TCRdb re-called the multiplex PCR reads with MiXCR. In the table there are about 700,000 distinct CDR3 sequences, 35% to 50% of which are singletons. Ophthalmopathic donors had moderate-to-severe activity, CAS ≥3 and NOSPECS ≥4, with disease that had lasted under 3 months. The ends were cut back, 3 bases at V and 5 bases at J, with 10 bases in the middle. The V gene's germline CDR1 is SEHNR and CDR2 FQNEAQ (reference sequence). This CDR3 is built from 13 residues. This clonotype was recorded many times. What it recognizes is unknown.

The sequenced material came from peripheral blood. This sequence originates from an adult man with Graves' ophthalmopathy. The chain is built from TRBV7-9 and TRBJ2-5; the D is unclear. The CDR3 is CASSLGLGETQYF. The CDR3 DNA sequence: TGTGCCAGCAGCTTGGGGTTAGGGGAGACCCAGTACTTC. Looking up the rest from reference TRBV7-9 and TRBJ2-5 gives the full variable domain: DTGVSQNPRHKITKRGQNVTFRCDPISEHNRLYWYRQTLGQGPEFLTYFQNEAQLEKSRLLSDRFSAERPKGSFSTLEIQRTEQGDSAMYLCASSLGLGETQYFGPGTRLLVL.